Shown below are 26 T cell receptor beta chains from a single sample sequenced in a study of fetal regulatory T cell absence and autoimmunity. TCRdb keeps only in-frame clones here, not all; method: immunoSEQ multiplex PCR. Among around 100,000 clones listed, around 72% were seen once. The sequencing input was pancreas tissue. The receptors derive from a male donor with IPEX syndrome.

This chain uses TRBV6-1 with TRBJ1-2; 7 bases are shared with TRBD1. V lost 4 bases, J lost 4 bases, and 0 bases stayed unmatched. The CDR3 runs to 12 residues. Per the germline V gene, CDR1 is MNHNS and CDR2 is SASEGT. This CDR3 reads CASSGQGYGYTF. CDR3 nucleotides: TGTGCCAGCAGTGGACAGGGCTATGGCTACACCTTC.

J is TRBJ1-2 and V is TRBV6-6; possible D gene TRBD1, 5 bases. Trimming cost V 10 bases and J 5 bases, with 8 bases left between them. Germline V gene sequence: CDR1 MNHNY, CDR2 SVGAGI (reference sequence). This CDR3 is built from 10 residues. The CDR3 DNA follows: TGTGCCACCCAGGGTTATGGCTACACCTTC. Translation: CATQGYGYTF.

The chain recombines TRBV25-1 with TRBJ1-1, with 7 nucleotides matching TRBD1. Per the germline V gene, CDR1 is MGHDK and CDR2 is SYGVNS. The trim removed 6 bases at V and 10 bases at J, leaving 5 bases unmatched. This CDR3 has 11 amino acids. In DNA form, the CDR3 reads TGTGCCAGCAGCCAAGGGGGCGCAGCTTTCTTT. Protein product: CASSQGGAAFF.

The chain recombines TRBV15 with TRBJ1-4, with D tentatively TRBD1 (6 bases). The CDR3 runs to 15 residues. Germline CDR1 reads LNHNV; CDR2 reads YYDKDF (reference sequence). The germline V and J ends were trimmed by 4 bases and 7 bases, with 16 bases remaining between them. The CDR3 DNA is TGTGCCACCAGCACTAGGGGGATATTGGGTGAAAAACTGTTTTTT. It is translated as CATSTRGILGEKLFF.

This clone has a single count. The chain employs TRBV5-4 and TRBJ2-1, with unresolved D. The V and J ends lost 4 bases and 6 bases respectively, with 8 bases between them. Germline CDR1 and CDR2: SGHNT and YYREEE (reference sequence). The CDR3 consists of 12 residues. The CDR3 DNA follows: TGTGCCAGCAGCCTCACCTCCAATGAGCAGTTCTTC. Amino acids: CASSLTSNEQFF. The full variable domain, rest sourced from reference TRBV5-4 and TRBJ2-1, is ETGVTQSPTHLIKTRGQQVTLRCSSQSGHNTVSWYQQALGQGPQFIFQYYREEENGRGNFPPRFSGLQFPNYSSELNVNALELDDSALYLCASSLTSNEQFFGPGTRLTVL.

The J gene is TRBJ2-1, the V gene TRBV5-6; D not certain. Germline V gene lookup returns CDR1 SGHDT and CDR2 YYEEEE. Trimming took off 1 base at V and 8 bases at J, with 10 bases between the two ends. This CDR3 contains 13 residues. The CDR3 sequence: CASSLHGTHEQFF. CDR3 DNA: TGTGCCAGCAGCTTGCACGGTACGCATGAGCAGTTCTTC. The complete variable domain, with remaining parts taken from reference TRBV5-6 and TRBJ2-1, reads DAGVTQSPTHLIKTRGQQVTLRCSPKSGHDTVSWYQQALGQGPQFIFQYYEEEERQRGNFPDRFSGHQFPNYSSELNVNALLLGDSALYLCASSLHGTHEQFFGPGTRLTVL.

The V call is TRBV5-1, the J call TRBJ2-7; 7 positions match TRBD2. Germline loops: CDR1 SGHRS, CDR2 YFSETQ. This CDR3 has 16 residues. V was pared by 2 bases and J by 0 bases, with 8 bases of the junction left unmatched. CDR3 sequence reads: CASSFEGLVGSYEQYF. In DNA form, the CDR3 reads TGCGCCAGCAGCTTTGAAGGACTAGTCGGCTCCTACGAGCAGTACTTC.

The chain's CDR3 is CASSLTSGRWGEQFF. DNA of the CDR3: TGTGCCAGCAGCTTAACTAGCGGGAGATGGGGTGAGCAGTTCTTC. The chain uses TRBV7-2 and TRBJ2-1; TRBD2 matches 11 bases. The germline V gene encodes CDR1 SGHTA and CDR2 FQGNSA. V dropped 2 bases and J dropped 9; count of bases not matched to a gene: 6. CDR3 length equals 15 residues. The full variable domain, with the rest looked up from reference TRBV7-2 and TRBJ2-1, is GAGVSQSPSNKVTEKGKDVELRCDPISGHTALYWYRQSLGQGLEFLIYFQGNSAPDKSGLPSDRFSAERTGGSVSTLTIQRTQQEDSAVYLCASSLTSGRWGEQFFGPGTRLTVL.

V and J are TRBV11-2 and TRBJ1-2; 9 nucleotides line up with TRBD1. The ends lost 5 bases at V and 6 bases at J; junction bases unmatched: 7. Germline V CDR1 and CDR2: SGHAT, FQNNGV. This CDR3 region has 14 residues. The CDR3: CASSPGTGWNGYTF. The CDR3 bases are TGTGCCAGCAGCCCAGGGACAGGGTGGAATGGCTACACCTTC.

V is TRBV2 and J is TRBJ1-5; D is possibly TRBD1 (6 bases). The ends were cut back, 1 base at V and 3 bases at J, with 10 bases in the middle. Germline V lookup: CDR1 SNHLY, CDR2 FYNNEI. This CDR3 is built from 15 residues. The CDR3 spells CASSEEHRVNQPQHF. CDR3 DNA sequence: TGTGCCAGCAGTGAAGAGCACAGGGTCAATCAGCCCCAGCATTTT.

The chain couples TRBV12-5 to TRBJ1-1; D unclear. The CDR3 sequence is 15 residues long. Between the trimmed V and J ends, which lost 7 bases and 1 base, there was a span of 16 bases. CDR1 and CDR2 from the germline V gene are LGHNT and FRNRAP. The CDR3 nucleotides are TGTGCTAGTGCCCCCTCGTTATACACGAACACTGAAGCTTTCTTT. It is translated as CASAPSLYTNTEAFF. The full variable domain, completed using reference TRBV12-5 and TRBJ1-1, is DARVTQTPRHKVTEMGQEVTMRCQPILGHNTVFWYRQTMMQGLELLAYFRNRAPLDDSGMPKDRFSAEMPDATLATLKIQPSEPRDSAVYFCASAPSLYTNTEAFFGQGTRLTVV.

J is TRBJ1-2 and V is TRBV7-9; tentative D call: TRBD1 (5 bases). V lost 7 bases to trimming and J lost 9 bases, with 15 bases between them. CDR1 SEHNR and CDR2 FQNEAQ come from the germline V gene (reference sequence). CDR3 length: 12 residues. CDR3 loop: CASTMGEGSYTF. Here the CDR3 DNA reads TGTGCCAGCACCATGGGGGAGGGGAGCTACACCTTC.

The chain is built from TRBV5-1 and TRBJ1-1, with TRBD1 as a possible D gene (6 bases). This CDR3 spans 15 amino acids. In germline, CDR1 is SGHRS, CDR2 YFSETQ. The germline V and J ends were trimmed by 2 bases and 4 bases, with 15 bases remaining between them. This CDR3 is CASSFRGGLSTEAFF. Written as DNA, the CDR3 is TGCGCCAGCAGCTTTCGCGGGGGCTTAAGCACTGAAGCTTTCTTT.

The chain joins TRBV5-4 to TRBJ2-7; D possibly corresponds to TRBD1 (6 bases). The V gene lost 0 bases and the J gene lost 3 bases, with 10 bases spanning the gap. Germline CDR1 SGHNT, CDR2 YYREEE (reference sequence). The CDR3 totals 14 residues. The CDR3 nucleotides read TGTGCCAGCAGCTTGGCTGGGGGCGACTACGAGCAGTACTTC. It is translated as CASSLAGGDYEQYF. The complete variable domain, with remaining parts taken from reference TRBV5-4 and TRBJ2-7, reads ETGVTQSPTHLIKTRGQQVTLRCSSQSGHNTVSWYQQALGQGPQFIFQYYREEENGRGNFPPRFSGLQFPNYSSELNVNALELDDSALYLCASSLAGGDYEQYFGPGTRLTVT.

The chain links TRBV7-2 to TRBJ2-7, with D possibly called TRBD1 or TRBD2 (5 bases each). CDR1 is SGHTA and CDR2 is FQGNSA in the germline V gene. The V gene lost 3 bases and the J gene lost 0 bases, with 12 bases spanning the gap. The CDR3 totals 15 residues. The CDR3 DNA follows: TGTGCCAGCAGCTTGTCAGGGAGAAGCTCCTACGAGCAGTACTTC. Residues: CASSLSGRSSYEQYF.

The rearrangement links TRBV5-5 to TRBJ1-4, with TRBD1 as a possible D gene (6 bases). From germline, CDR1 is SGHKS and CDR2 YYEKEE (reference sequence). Trimming removed 5 bases at V and 9 bases at J, with 11 bases between. This CDR3 has 12 amino acids. The CDR3 DNA follows: TGTGCCAGCAGACAGGGTCCCAAAAAACTGTTTTTT. It codes for CASRQGPKKLFF.

V is TRBV5-1 and J is TRBJ2-3, with D tentatively TRBD2 (5 bases). CDR3 length equals 14 residues. Looked up from germline, CDR1 is SGHRS and CDR2 is YFSETQ. V dropped 1 base and J dropped 2 bases, with 8 bases sitting between them. CDR3 bases: TGCGCCAGCAGCTTGACTAGTCACACAGATACGCAGTATTTT. It specifies CASSLTSHTDTQYF.

V is TRBV5-4 and J is TRBJ1-3; D remains ambiguous. In germline, CDR1 is SGHNT, CDR2 YYREEE (reference sequence). The CDR3 contains 14 residues. Trimming took 2 bases from V and 0 from J, leaving 6 bases between them. Here the CDR3 DNA reads TGTGCCAGCAGCTTCGGAAGCTCTGGAAACACCATATATTTT. It codes for CASSFGSSGNTIYF.

In DNA, the CDR3 is TGTGCCAGCAGTTACGGACTAGCGGGAGTCAATGAGCAGTTCTTC. Its translation: CASSYGLAGVNEQFF. V usage is TRBV6-5 and J usage is TRBJ2-1; TRBD2 matches 13 bases. Germline V gene sequence: CDR1 MNHEY, CDR2 SVGAGI. The CDR3 has 15 residues. V dropped 2 bases and J dropped 6; count of bases not matched to a gene: 1.

This clone was seen a few times. The J gene is TRBJ1-6, the V gene TRBV7-9; D possibly corresponds to TRBD1 (5 bases). Deletions cut 1 base from V and 0 bases from J, with 13 bases between. Per the germline V gene, CDR1 is SEHNR and CDR2 is FQNEAQ (reference sequence). CDR3 length: 18 residues. DNA for the CDR3: TGTGCCAGCAGCTTAGGGGCCCCGGGGCCCTCCTATAATTCACCCCTCCACTTT. Residues: CASSLGAPGPSYNSPLHF.

The J gene is TRBJ1-1, the V gene TRBV7-6; D not certain. CDR3 length: 15 residues. V lost 2 bases and J lost 1, with 11 bases in between. In germline, CDR1 is SGHVS, CDR2 FNYEAQ. The CDR3 DNA reads TGTGCCAGCAGCTTAAGGTCTAACGGGAACACTGAAGCTTTCTTT. It translates to CASSLRSNGNTEAFF.

The chain uses TRBV5-6 and TRBJ1-2; perhaps TRBD1 as D (5 bases). CDR3 length: 14 amino acids. V was trimmed by 0 bases and J by 8 bases, leaving 14 bases between them. In germline, CDR1 is SGHDT, CDR2 YYEEEE. CDR3 in amino acids: CASSLGQYLFGYTF. The CDR3 nucleotides read TGTGCCAGCAGCTTGGGACAGTACCTATTCGGCTACACCTTC.

The chain is built from TRBV30 and TRBJ2-3; D unresolved. The length of the CDR3 is 12 residues. Per the germline V gene, CDR1 is GTSNPN and CDR2 is SVGIG (reference sequence). Between the trimmed V and J ends, which lost 7 bases and 5 bases, there was a span of 13 bases. Written as DNA, the CDR3 is TGTGCCTCCCGGGCTGCCGGAGATACGCAGTATTTT. Translating it yields CASRAAGDTQYF.

J is TRBJ2-3 and V is TRBV7-2; TRBD2 matches 11 bases. The CDR3 contains 18 residues. Germline CDR1 reads SGHTA; CDR2 reads FQGNSA. V dropped 1 base and J dropped 3; count of bases not matched to a gene: 9. The CDR3 reads CASSLVGLAGGRTDTQYF. In DNA form, the CDR3 reads TGTGCCAGCAGCTTAGTAGGGTTAGCGGGGGGGCGGACAGATACGCAGTATTTT.

The chain carries TRBV9 and TRBJ2-7; 14 bases match TRBD2. Trimming removed 0 bases from V and 4 bases from J; junction bases left unmatched: 3. This CDR3 has 16 residues. Germline values: CDR1 SGDLS, CDR2 YYNGEE. In nucleotides, the CDR3 is TGTGCCAGCAGCGTAGGACTAGCGGGGGGGCGGTACGAGCAGTACTTC. Its translation: CASSVGLAGGRYEQYF.

V is TRBV5-4 and J is TRBJ2-2; D ambiguous. V was clipped by 5 bases and J by 0 bases, with 8 bases between them. The CDR3 contains 14 residues. CDR1 and CDR2 (germline): SGHNT, YYREEE (reference sequence). The CDR3 sequence is CASRPLANTGELFF. The DNA for the CDR3 is TGTGCCAGCAGACCGCTAGCGAACACCGGGGAGCTGTTTTTT.